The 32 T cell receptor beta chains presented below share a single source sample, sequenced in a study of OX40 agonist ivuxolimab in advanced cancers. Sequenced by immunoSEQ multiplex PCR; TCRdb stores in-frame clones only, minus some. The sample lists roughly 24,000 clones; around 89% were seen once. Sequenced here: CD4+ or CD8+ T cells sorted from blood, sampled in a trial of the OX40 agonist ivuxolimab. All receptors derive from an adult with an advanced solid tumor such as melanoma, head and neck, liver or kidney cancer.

The DNA of the CDR3 is TGTGCCAGCACCCCGGGACTAGCGTCCCCTAGCACAGATACGCAGTATTTT. Protein sequence: CASTPGLASPSTDTQYF. This chain connects TRBV5-4 to TRBJ2-3; 10 bases agree with TRBD2. CDR3 length equals 17 residues. Germline trimming cut 6 bases from V and 0 bases from J; bases unmatched to any gene: 10. CDR1 is SGHNT and CDR2 is YYREEE in the germline V gene (reference sequence).

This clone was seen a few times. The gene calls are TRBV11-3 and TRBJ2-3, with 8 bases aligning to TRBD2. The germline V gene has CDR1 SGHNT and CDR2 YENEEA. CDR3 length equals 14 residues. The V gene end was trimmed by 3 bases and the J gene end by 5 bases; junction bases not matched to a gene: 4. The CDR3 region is CASSLEAGVDTQYF. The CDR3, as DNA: TGTGCCAGCAGCTTGGAAGCGGGAGTAGATACGCAGTATTTT.

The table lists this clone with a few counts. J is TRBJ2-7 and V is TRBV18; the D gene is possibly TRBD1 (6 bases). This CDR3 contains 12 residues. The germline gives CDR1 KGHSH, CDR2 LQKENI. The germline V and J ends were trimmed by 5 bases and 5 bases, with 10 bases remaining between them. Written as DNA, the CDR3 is TGTGCCAGCTCATCCGGACAGAACGAGCAGTACTTC. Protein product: CASSSGQNEQYF. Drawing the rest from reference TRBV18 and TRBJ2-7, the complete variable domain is NAGVMQNPRHLVRRRGQEARLRCSPMKGHSHVYWYRQLPEEGLKFMVYLQKENIIDESGMPKERFSAEFPKEGPSILRIQQVVRGDSAAYFCASSSGQNEQYFGPGTRLTVT.

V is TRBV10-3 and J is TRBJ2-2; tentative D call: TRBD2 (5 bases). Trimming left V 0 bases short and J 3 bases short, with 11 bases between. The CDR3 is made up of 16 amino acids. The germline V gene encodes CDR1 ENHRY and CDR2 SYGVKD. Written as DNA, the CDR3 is TGTGCCATCAGTGAGTCGAGAGGGTTAGACACCGGGGAGCTGTTTTTT. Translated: CAISESRGLDTGELFF.

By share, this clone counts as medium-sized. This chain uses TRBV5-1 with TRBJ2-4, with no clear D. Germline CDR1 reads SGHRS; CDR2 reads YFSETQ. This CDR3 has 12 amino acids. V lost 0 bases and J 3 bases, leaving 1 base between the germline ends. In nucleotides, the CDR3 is TGCGCCAGCAGCTTGGACAAAAACATTCAGTACTTC. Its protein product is CASSLDKNIQYF.

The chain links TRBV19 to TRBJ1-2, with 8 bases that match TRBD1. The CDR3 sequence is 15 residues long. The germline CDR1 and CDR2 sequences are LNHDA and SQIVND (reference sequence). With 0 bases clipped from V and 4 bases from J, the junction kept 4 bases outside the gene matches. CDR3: CASSIDSGTGYGYTF. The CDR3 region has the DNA TGTGCCAGTAGTATAGACTCGGGGACAGGCTATGGCTACACCTTC. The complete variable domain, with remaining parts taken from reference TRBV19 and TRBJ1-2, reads DGGITQSPKYLFRKEGQNVTLSCEQNLNHDAMYWYRQDPGQGLRLIYYSQIVNDFQKGDIAEGYSVSREKKESFPLTVTSAQKNPTAFYLCASSIDSGTGYGYTFGSGTRLTVV.

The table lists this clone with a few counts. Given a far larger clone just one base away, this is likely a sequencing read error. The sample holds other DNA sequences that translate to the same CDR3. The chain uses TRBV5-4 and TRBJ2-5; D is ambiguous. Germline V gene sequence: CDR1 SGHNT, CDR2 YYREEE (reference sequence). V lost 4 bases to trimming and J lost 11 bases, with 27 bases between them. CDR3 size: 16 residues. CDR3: CASSQESALERSEQYF. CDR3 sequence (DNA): TGTGCCAGCAGCCAAGAATCGGCCCTCGAACGGTCTGAGCAGTACTTC.

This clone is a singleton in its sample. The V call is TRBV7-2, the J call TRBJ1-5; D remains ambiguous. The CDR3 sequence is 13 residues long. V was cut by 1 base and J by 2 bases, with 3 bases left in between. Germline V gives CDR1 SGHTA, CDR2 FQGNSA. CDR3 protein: CASSLDRNQPQHF. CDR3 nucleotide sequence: TGTGCCAGCAGCTTAGACCGCAATCAGCCCCAGCATTTT.

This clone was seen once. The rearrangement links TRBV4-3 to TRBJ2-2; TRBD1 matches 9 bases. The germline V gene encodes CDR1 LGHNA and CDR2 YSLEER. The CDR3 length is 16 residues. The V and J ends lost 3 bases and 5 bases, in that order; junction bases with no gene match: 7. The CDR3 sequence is CASSQGRTGETGELFF. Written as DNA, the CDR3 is TGCGCCAGCAGCCAGGGACGGACAGGGGAGACCGGGGAGCTGTTTTTT.

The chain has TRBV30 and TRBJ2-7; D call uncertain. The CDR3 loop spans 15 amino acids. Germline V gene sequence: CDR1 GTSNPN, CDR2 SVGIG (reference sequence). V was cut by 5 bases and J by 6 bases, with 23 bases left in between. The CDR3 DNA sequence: TGTGCCTGGCTTAATACGCGAGCGTCCCTGGCCGAGCAGTACTTC. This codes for CAWLNTRASLAEQYF.

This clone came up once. CDR3 residues: CASSFGSDTGELFF. For the CDR3, the DNA is TGTGCCAGCAGCTTTGGGTCGGACACCGGGGAGCTGTTTTTT. The chain uses TRBV7-9 and TRBJ2-2; no reliable D call. Germline CDR1 reads SEHNR; CDR2 reads FQNEAQ (reference sequence). Trimming pared 3 bases from V and 3 bases from J, leaving 8 bases between. This CDR3 is built from 14 residues.

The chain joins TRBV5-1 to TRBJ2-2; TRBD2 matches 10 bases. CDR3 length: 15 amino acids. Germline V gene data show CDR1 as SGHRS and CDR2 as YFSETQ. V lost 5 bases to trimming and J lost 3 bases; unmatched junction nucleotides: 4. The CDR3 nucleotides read TGCGCCAGCAGGGAGCTAGCGGGAGACACCGGGGAGCTGTTTTTT. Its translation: CASRELAGDTGELFF.

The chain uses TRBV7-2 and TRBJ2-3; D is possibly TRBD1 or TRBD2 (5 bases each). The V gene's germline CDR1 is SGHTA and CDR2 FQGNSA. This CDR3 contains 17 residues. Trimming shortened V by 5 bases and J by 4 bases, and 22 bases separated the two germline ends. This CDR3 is CASSPLGDPAVSDTQYF. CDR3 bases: TGTGCCAGCAGCCCGCTGGGGGATCCAGCGGTATCAGATACGCAGTATTTT.

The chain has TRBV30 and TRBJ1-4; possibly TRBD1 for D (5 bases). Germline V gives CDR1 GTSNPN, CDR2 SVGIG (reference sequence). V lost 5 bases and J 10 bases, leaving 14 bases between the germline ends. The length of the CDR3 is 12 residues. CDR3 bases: TGTGCCTGGTTTCGAGTCGGGGGAAAACTGTTTTTT. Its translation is CAWFRVGGKLFF.

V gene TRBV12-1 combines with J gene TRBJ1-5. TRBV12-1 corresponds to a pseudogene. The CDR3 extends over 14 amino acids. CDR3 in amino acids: CASSLQGRVQPQHF. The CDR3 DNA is TGTGCCAGCAGCTTACAAGGGCGCGTTCAGCCCCAGCATTTT.

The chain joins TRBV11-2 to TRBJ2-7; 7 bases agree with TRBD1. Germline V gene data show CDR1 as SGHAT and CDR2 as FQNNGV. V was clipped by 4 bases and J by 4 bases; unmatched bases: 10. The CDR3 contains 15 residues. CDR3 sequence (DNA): TGTGCCAGCAGCTCCGTACGGGACAGAATATACGAGCAGTACTTC. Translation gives CASSSVRDRIYEQYF.

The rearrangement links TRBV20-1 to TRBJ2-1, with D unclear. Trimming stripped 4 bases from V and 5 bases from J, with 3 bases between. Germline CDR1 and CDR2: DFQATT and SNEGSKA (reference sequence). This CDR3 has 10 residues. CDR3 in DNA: TGCAGTGCTAAAGACAATGAGCAGTTCTTC. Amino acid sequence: CSAKDNEQFF.

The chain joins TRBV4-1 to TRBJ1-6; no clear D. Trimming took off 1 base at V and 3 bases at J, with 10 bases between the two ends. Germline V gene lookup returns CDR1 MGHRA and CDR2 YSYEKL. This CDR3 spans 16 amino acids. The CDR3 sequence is CASSQAAALYNSPLHF. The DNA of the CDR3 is TGCGCCAGCAGCCAAGCGGCAGCACTCTATAATTCACCCCTCCACTTT.

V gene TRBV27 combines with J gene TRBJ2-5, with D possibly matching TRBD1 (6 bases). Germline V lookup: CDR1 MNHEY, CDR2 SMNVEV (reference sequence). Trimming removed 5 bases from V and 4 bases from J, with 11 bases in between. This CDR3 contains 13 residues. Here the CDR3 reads CASSRRGSETQYF. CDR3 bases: TGTGCCAGCAGTCGCAGGGGATCAGAGACCCAGTACTTC.

The CDR3 region is CASSLALIAGRTDTQYF. The CDR3 region has the DNA TGTGCCAGCAGCTTGGCTTTGATAGCGGGGCGCACAGATACGCAGTATTTT. V usage is TRBV5-4 and J usage is TRBJ2-3; 8 bases match TRBD2. Trimming cost V 0 bases and J 1 base; bases outside gene matches: 7. The CDR3 is made up of 17 amino acids. Germline V gene sequence: CDR1 SGHNT, CDR2 YYREEE (reference sequence).

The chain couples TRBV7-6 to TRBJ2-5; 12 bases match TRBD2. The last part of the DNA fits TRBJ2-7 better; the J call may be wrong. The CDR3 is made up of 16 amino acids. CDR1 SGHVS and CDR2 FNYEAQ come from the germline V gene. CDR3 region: CASSPTSGGTSYEQYF. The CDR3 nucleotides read TGTGCCAGCAGCCCGACTAGCGGGGGTACGTCCTACGAGCAGTACTTC.

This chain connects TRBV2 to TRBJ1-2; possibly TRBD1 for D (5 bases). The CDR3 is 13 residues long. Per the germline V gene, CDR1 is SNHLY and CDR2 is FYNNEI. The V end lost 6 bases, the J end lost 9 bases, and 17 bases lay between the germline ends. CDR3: CASRPWGDESYTF. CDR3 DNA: TGTGCCAGCAGGCCGTGGGGGGATGAGAGCTACACCTTC.

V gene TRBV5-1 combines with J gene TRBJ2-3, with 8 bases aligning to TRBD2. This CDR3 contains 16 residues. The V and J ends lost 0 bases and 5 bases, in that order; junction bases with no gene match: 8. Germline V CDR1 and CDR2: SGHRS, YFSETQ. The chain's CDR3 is CASSLVGGGRVDTQYF. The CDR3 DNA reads TGCGCCAGCAGCTTGGTTGGCGGGGGGCGGGTAGATACGCAGTATTTT.

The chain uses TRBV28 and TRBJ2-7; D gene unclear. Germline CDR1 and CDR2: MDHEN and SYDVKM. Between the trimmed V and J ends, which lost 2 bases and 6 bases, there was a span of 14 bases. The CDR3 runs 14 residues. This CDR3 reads CASSLISLVAEQYF. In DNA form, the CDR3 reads TGTGCCAGCAGTTTAATCTCGCTCGTGGCCGAGCAGTACTTC.

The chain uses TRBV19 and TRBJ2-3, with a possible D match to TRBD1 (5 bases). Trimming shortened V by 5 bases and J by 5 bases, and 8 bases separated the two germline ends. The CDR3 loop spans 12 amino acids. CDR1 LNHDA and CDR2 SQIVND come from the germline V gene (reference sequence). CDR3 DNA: TGTGCCAGTAGTTCCAGGGTAGATACGCAGTATTTT. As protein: CASSSRVDTQYF.

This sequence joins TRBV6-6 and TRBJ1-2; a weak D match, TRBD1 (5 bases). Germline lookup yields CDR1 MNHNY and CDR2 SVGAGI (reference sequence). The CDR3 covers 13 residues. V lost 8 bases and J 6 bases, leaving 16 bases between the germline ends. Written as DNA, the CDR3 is TGTGCCAGCTGGGGGACGGTGGAGAATGGCTACACCTTC. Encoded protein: CASWGTVENGYTF.

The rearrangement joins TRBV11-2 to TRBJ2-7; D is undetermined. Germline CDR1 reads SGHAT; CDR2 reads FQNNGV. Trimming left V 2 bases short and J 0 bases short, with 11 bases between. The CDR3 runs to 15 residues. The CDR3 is CASSLLKDRSYEQYF. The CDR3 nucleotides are TGTGCCAGCAGCTTATTGAAGGACCGCTCCTACGAGCAGTACTTC.

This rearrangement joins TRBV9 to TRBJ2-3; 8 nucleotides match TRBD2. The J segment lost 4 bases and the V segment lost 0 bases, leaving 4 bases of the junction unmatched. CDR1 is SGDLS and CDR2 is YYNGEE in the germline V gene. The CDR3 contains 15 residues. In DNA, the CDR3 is TGTGCCAGCAGCGTAGCGGCGGGGGGTGCAGATACGCAGTATTTT. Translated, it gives CASSVAAGGADTQYF.

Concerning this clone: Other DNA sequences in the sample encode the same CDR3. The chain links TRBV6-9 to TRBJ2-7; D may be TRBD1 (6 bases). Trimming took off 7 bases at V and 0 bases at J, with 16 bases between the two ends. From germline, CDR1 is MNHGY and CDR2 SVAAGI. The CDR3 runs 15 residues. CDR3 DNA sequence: TGTGCCAGCACCGACCTGGGGGCCCCCTCCTACGAGCAGTACTTC. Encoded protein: CASTDLGAPSYEQYF.

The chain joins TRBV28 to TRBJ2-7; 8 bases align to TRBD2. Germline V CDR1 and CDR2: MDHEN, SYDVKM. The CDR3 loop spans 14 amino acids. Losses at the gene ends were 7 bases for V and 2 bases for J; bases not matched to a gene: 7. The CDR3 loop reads CASTSVAGTYEQYF. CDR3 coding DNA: TGTGCCAGCACCTCCGTAGCGGGAACCTACGAGCAGTACTTC.

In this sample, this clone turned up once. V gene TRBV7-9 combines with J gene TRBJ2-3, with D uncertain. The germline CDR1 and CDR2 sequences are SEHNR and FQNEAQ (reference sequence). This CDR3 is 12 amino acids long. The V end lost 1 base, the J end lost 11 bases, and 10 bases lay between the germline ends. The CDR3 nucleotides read TGTGCCAGCAGCTTAGATCAAGGATGGCAGTATTTT. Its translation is CASSLDQGWQYF.

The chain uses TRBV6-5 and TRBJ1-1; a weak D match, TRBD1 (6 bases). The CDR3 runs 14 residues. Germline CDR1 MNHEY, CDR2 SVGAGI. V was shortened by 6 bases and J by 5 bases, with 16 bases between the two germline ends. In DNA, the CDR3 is TGTGCCAGCAGCCGGAAGGGGGTTTGGACTGAAGCTTTCTTT. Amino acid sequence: CASSRKGVWTEAFF.